This is a list of T cell receptor beta chains from one sample in a study of Graves' ophthalmopathy and Graves' hyperthyroidism. One entry per CDR3 protein, called by TCRdb with MiXCR from the multiplex PCR reads. This sample has around 1,000,000 distinct CDR3 sequences, with 35% to 45% found just once. Specimen: peripheral blood or thyroid tissue (not recorded which). These receptors were taken from an adult man with Graves' hyperthyroidism. Each CDR3 is given without its conserved first and last residue.

j_call v_call cdr3_aa
TRBJ2-5 TRBV5-4 ASSLKGSETQY
TRBJ2-5 TRBV29-1 SSRGTRKETQY
TRBJ1-4 TRBV6-5 ASRTTGGDEKLF
TRBJ1-1 TRBV27 ASSLLWGATEAF
NA TRBV7-9 ASSRGLAGEQF
TRBJ2-7 TRBV2 ASSYFAGGEQY
TRBJ1-1 TRBV12-3/TRBV12-4 ASSEGPGAF
TRBJ1-2 TRBV27 ASSRTLGRNYGYT
TRBJ2-5 TRBV4-1 ASSQFFGVAETQY
TRBJ1-6 TRBV19 ASSHPELRNSPLH
TRBJ2-1 TRBV5-4 ASSLFVEQF
TRBJ1-5 TRBV12-3/TRBV12-4 ASSLVYENQPQH
TRBJ2-7 TRBV19 ASSADRGRGDEQY
TRBJ1-2 TRBV5-1 ASSSSSGSYGYT
TRBJ1-1 TRBV29-1 SVEGDRDTEAF
TRBJ2-2 TRBV11-2 ASSLGRANTGELF
TRBJ2-7 TRBV20-1 SAEKWGSPLYEQY
TRBJ1-6 TRBV14 ASSQDERDSYNSPLH
TRBJ1-1 TRBV11-2 ASSETLWGTEAF
TRBJ1-1 TRBV10-3 AIRTGRENTEAF
TRBJ2-2 TRBV6-5 ASTHFAASTGELF
TRBJ2-7 TRBV20-1 SARDWPAGSSYEQY
TRBJ1-2 TRBV20-1 SARVRTGRDRYGYT
TRBJ2-7 TRBV9 ASSVGGHSYEQY
TRBJ2-5 TRBV7-9 ASTYPVREREETQY
TRBJ1-5 TRBV11-2 ASSLAGGGLPQH
TRBJ2-3 TRBV10-3 AISEPTKHGTDTQY
TRBJ1-1 TRBV7-8 ASSLEAAMNTEAF
TRBJ2-5 TRBV7-2 ASSRGLFHWTGSVVGTQY
TRBJ2-3 TRBV11-3 ASAREPTDTQY
TRBJ1-4 TRBV4-3 ASSQDPRTGSEKLF
TRBJ1-2 TRBV27 ASSFGQLDYGYT
TRBJ1-6 TRBV20-1 SAKKTGQGHSPLH
TRBJ1-5 TRBV6-5 ASRGPGRNQPQH
TRBJ1-6 TRBV9 ASSAGGGSSPLH
TRBJ1-1 TRBV12-3/TRBV12-4 ASSLGNRAAF